What follows describes a single TCR beta chain. The record originates from a study of blood T cell repertoires in COVID-19. Produced via immunoSEQ multiplex PCR; TCRdb's table is partial and in-frame only. Here the sample spans roughly 250,000 clones, nearly 90% being singletons. V was pared by 4 bases and J by 3 bases, with 15 bases between. CDR3 length equals 15 residues. Germline V gene lookup returns CDR1 SGDLS and CDR2 YYNGEE. This clonotype was sampled from a woman aged 40 to 50 who had recovered from COVID-19. The sequenced sample was peripheral blood. This sequence joins TRBV9 and TRBJ2-3; D call uncertain. The CDR3: CASSPPSEPTDTQYF. The DNA of the CDR3 is TGTGCCAGCAGCCCCCCTTCGGAGCCTACAGATACGCAGTATTTT.